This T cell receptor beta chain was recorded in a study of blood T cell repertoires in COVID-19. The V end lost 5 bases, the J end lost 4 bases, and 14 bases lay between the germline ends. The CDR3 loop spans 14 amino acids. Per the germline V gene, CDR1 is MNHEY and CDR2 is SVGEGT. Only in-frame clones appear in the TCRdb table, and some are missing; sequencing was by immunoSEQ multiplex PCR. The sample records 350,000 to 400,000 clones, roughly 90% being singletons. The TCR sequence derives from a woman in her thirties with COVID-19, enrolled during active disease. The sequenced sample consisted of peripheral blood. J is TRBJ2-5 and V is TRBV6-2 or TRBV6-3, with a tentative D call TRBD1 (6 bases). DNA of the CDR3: TGTGCCAGCAGTACAGGGTTTGGTGGAGAGACCCAGTACTTC. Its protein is CASSTGFGGETQYF.